Listed here are 12 T cell receptor beta chains from one sample, sequenced in a study of CD8 T cells in ankylosing spondylitis. MiXCR, run by TCRdb on the 5' RACE reads, gives a single entry per CDR3 protein. Of tens of thousands of distinct CDR3 sequences in the sample, over 2% are singletons; the top ten hold roughly 7.7%. The sequenced sample was blood, either unsorted or a sorted T cell fraction (not recorded which). These receptors were taken from a female donor with ankylosing spondylitis or in good health (not recorded which).

This clonotype was counted ten times or more. The J gene is TRBJ1-2, the V gene TRBV9; D is unresolved. There are 12 residues in the CDR3. Germline CDR1 and CDR2: SGDLS and YYNGEE. Trimming pared 4 bases from V and 4 bases from J, leaving 8 bases between. Here the CDR3 reads CASSLPSYGYTF. CDR3 coding DNA: TGTGCCAGCAGCTTACCGAGCTATGGCTACACCTTC.

This clonotype was picked up many times. The V and J genes are TRBV9 and TRBJ1-3; D is undetermined. Germline V gives CDR1 SGDLS, CDR2 YYNGEE. With 0 bases removed from V and 7 bases from J, the gap between germline ends came to 5 bases. The CDR3 extends over 12 amino acids. CDR3 DNA: TGTGCCAGCAGCGTAGGGGGTAACACCATATATTTT. Protein product: CASSVGGNTIYF.

This clonotype was recorded at least ten times. The chain uses TRBV9 and TRBJ2-1; 12 bases are a match to TRBD2. V was pared by 3 bases and J by 3 bases, with 4 bases of the junction left unmatched. The CDR3 runs 16 residues. The V gene's germline CDR1 is SGDLS and CDR2 YYNGEE. The DNA of the CDR3 is TGTGCCAGCAGCGCGCTGACTAGCGGGAGCTACAATGAGCAGTTCTTC. This encodes CASSALTSGSYNEQFF. The full variable domain, in which reference TRBV9 and TRBJ2-1 provide the parts outside the CDR3, is DSGVTQTPKHLITATGQRVTLRCSPRSGDLSVYWYQQSLDQGLQFLIQYYNGEERAKGNILERFSAQQFPDLHSELNLSSLELGDSALYFCASSALTSGSYNEQFFGPGTRLTVL.

This clonotype was seen many times. The V call is TRBV9, the J call TRBJ2-5, with D perhaps matching TRBD2 (6 bases). V shed 5 bases and J shed 4 bases, with 15 bases lying between them. Germline loops: CDR1 SGDLS, CDR2 YYNGEE. CDR3 length: 14 residues. The CDR3 coding sequence is TGTGCCAGCAGTGGGATAGCCGGGGGAGAGACCCAGTACTTC. Protein sequence: CASSGIAGGETQYF.

This clonotype was found many times. This chain uses TRBV9 with TRBJ2-7; TRBD1 aligns across 8 bases. The CDR3 is 15 amino acids. Germline V gene lookup returns CDR1 SGDLS and CDR2 YYNGEE. V gave up 4 bases and J gave up 3 bases; unmatched junction bases: 9. The CDR3 nucleotides are TGTGCCAGCAGCATCGGACAGGGTCAAATCTACGAGCAGTACTTC. Protein product: CASSIGQGQIYEQYF. The full variable domain, in which reference TRBV9 and TRBJ2-7 provide the parts outside the CDR3, is DSGVTQTPKHLITATGQRVTLRCSPRSGDLSVYWYQQSLDQGLQFLIQYYNGEERAKGNILERFSAQQFPDLHSELNLSSLELGDSALYFCASSIGQGQIYEQYFGPGTRLTVT.

In this sample, this clonotype turned up many times. The V gene is TRBV9, the J gene TRBJ2-2, with 8 nucleotides matching TRBD1. CDR1 is SGDLS and CDR2 is YYNGEE in the germline V gene. Germline trimming cut 1 base from V and 6 bases from J; bases unmatched to any gene: 11. This CDR3 has 17 amino acids. This chain's CDR3 is CASSVIAGGVSAGELFF. Written as DNA, the CDR3 is TGTGCCAGCAGCGTAATAGCAGGGGGCGTCTCTGCCGGGGAGCTGTTTTTT.

V is TRBV9 and J is TRBJ2-2, with 10 bases aligning to TRBD1. The CDR3 covers 16 residues. The V gene's germline CDR1 is SGDLS and CDR2 YYNGEE. The V and J ends lost 3 bases and 4 bases, in that order; junction bases with no gene match: 6. The CDR3: CASSARQGATTGELFF. CDR3 coding DNA: TGTGCCAGCAGCGCCCGACAGGGGGCGACCACCGGGGAGCTGTTTTTT.

This clonotype has a count of ten or more. The V call is TRBV9, the J call TRBJ2-1; D perhaps matches TRBD2 (6 bases). The V and J ends lost 0 bases and 10 bases respectively, with 14 bases between them. This CDR3 is 14 amino acids long. Germline loops: CDR1 SGDLS, CDR2 YYNGEE. Here the CDR3 DNA reads TGTGCCAGCAGCGTAGGGGGACTCGCCGACGAGCAGTTCTTC. Translated, it gives CASSVGGLADEQFF.

This clonotype was detected many times. The rearrangement uses TRBV9 and TRBJ2-1, with 7 bases matching TRBD1. The CDR3 is 14 residues long. The germline V gene encodes CDR1 SGDLS and CDR2 YYNGEE. Losses at the gene ends were 6 bases for V and 8 bases for J; bases not matched to a gene: 11. CDR3 residues: CASTRTTGLDEQFF. Here the CDR3 DNA reads TGTGCCAGCACCCGTACGACAGGGCTGGATGAGCAGTTCTTC.

This clonotype showed up many times. The chain uses TRBV9 and TRBJ2-5; D unclear. The germline V and J ends were trimmed by 0 bases and 3 bases, with 9 bases remaining between them. CDR3 length equals 14 residues. The germline V gene has CDR1 SGDLS and CDR2 YYNGEE. The CDR3 DNA is TGTGCCAGCAGCGTAGGACCAGCTAAAGAGACCCAGTACTTC. Encoded protein: CASSVGPAKETQYF.

This clonotype was counted ten times or more. V usage is TRBV9 and J usage is TRBJ1-1; D uncertain. The V end was cut by 0 bases, the J end by 0 bases, with 12 bases between. CDR1 SGDLS and CDR2 YYNGEE come from the germline V gene. The CDR3 spans 16 residues. CDR3 sequence reads: CASSVGIGLLNTEAFF. The CDR3 DNA sequence: TGTGCCAGCAGCGTAGGCATCGGACTGCTGAACACTGAAGCTTTCTTT. The whole variable domain, remainder taken from reference TRBV9 and TRBJ1-1, is DSGVTQTPKHLITATGQRVTLRCSPRSGDLSVYWYQQSLDQGLQFLIQYYNGEERAKGNILERFSAQQFPDLHSELNLSSLELGDSALYFCASSVGIGLLNTEAFFGQGTRLTVV.

This clonotype was counted ten times or more. This chain links TRBV15 with TRBJ1-4; D may be TRBD1 (5 bases). The germline V gene has CDR1 LNHNV and CDR2 YYDKDF (reference sequence). The length of the CDR3 is 14 residues. The V end was cut by 3 bases, the J end by 4 bases, with 9 bases between. The CDR3 DNA sequence: TGTGCCACCAGCAGGGGACCTCATAATGAAAAACTGTTTTTT. Translated: CATSRGPHNEKLFF.